This record looks at one T cell receptor (beta chain) sequence and its context. Its antigen remains unknown. The sample originates from a study of Ad26.COV2.S vaccination and SARS-CoV-2 variants. Overall study context: Of the COV1001 trial arms, the Ad26.COV2.S arm included the donor.

Study-level points and caveats: Ad26.COV2.S recipients had broader spike-specific TCRs (P = 0.0014).

Germline V CDR1 and CDR2: LNHDA, SQIVND (reference sequence). The J segment lost 6 bases and the V segment lost 3 bases, leaving 6 bases of the junction unmatched. This CDR3 is 15 amino acids long. Treatment reported: around 19 received Ad26.COV2.S at low or high dose, single or two shots; 5 received placebo; per-sample allocation not given. The study sampled participants on day 63 after the first vaccine or placebo injection. Only in-frame clones appear in the TCRdb table, and some are missing; sequencing was by immunoSEQ multiplex PCR. The data contain some 390,000 clones, around 91% of them singletons.

This sample comprised peripheral blood, obtained in a trial of Ad26.COV2.S vaccine versus placebo. V usage is TRBV19 and J usage is TRBJ2-4, with 9 bases identical to TRBD1. The TCR sequence derives from a person between 18 and 59 years old who received the Ad26.COV2.S COVID-19 vaccine or a placebo. CDR3 residues: CASSMRRDRVNIQYF. The CDR3 DNA reads TGTGCCAGTAGTATGAGAAGGGACAGGGTAAACATTCAGTACTTC.